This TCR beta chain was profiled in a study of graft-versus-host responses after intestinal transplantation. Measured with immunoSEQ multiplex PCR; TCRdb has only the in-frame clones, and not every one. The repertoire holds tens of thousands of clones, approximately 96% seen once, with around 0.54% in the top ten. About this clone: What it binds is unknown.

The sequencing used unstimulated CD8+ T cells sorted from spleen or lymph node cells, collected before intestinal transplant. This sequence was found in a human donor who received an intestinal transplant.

CDR3 residues: CASSQEDRETAGSGNTIYF. In DNA, the CDR3 is TGCGCCAGCAGCCAAGAAGATCGTGAGACAGCCGGCTCTGGAAACACCATATATTTT. The chain joins TRBV4-1 to TRBJ1-3; D is perhaps TRBD1 (5 bases). The ends were cut back, 0 bases at V and 0 bases at J, with 18 bases in the middle. The germline V gene encodes CDR1 MGHRA and CDR2 YSYEKL. The CDR3 length is 19 residues.